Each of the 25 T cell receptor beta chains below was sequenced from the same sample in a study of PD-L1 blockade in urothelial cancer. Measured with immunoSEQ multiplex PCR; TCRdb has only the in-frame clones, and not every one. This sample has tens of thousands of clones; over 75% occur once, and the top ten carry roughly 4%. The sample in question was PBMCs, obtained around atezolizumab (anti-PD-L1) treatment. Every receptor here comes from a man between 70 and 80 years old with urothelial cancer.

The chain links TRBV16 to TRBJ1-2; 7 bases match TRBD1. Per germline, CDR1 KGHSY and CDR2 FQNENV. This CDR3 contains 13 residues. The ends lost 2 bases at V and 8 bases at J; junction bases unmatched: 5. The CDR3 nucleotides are TGTGCCAGCAGCCAAGTTCAGGGGGTCGGCTACACCTTC. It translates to CASSQVQGVGYTF.

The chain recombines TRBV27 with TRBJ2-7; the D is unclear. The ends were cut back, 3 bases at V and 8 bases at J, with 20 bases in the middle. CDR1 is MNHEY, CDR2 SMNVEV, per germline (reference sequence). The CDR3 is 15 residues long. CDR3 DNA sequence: TGTGCCAGCAGTTTGCGCAACCTCTACCCAGGCAAGCAGTACTTC. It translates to CASSLRNLYPGKQYF.

The CDR3 protein is CAWGSQSWNEQFF. DNA of the CDR3: TGTGCCTGGGGTAGTCAAAGTTGGAATGAGCAGTTCTTC. This chain connects TRBV30 to TRBJ2-1; no clear D gene. Germline loops: CDR1 GTSNPN, CDR2 SVGIG (reference sequence). Trimming stripped 5 bases from V and 7 bases from J, with 15 bases between. The length of the CDR3 is 13 residues.

The CDR3 region is CASNIREGTDTQYF. As DNA, the CDR3 is TGTGCCAGCAACATCAGGGAGGGGACAGATACGCAGTATTTT. V is TRBV2 and J is TRBJ2-3; 7 nucleotides match TRBD2. The CDR3 has 14 amino acids. The ends lost 7 bases at V and 3 bases at J; junction bases unmatched: 7. CDR1 and CDR2 (germline): SNHLY, FYNNEI.

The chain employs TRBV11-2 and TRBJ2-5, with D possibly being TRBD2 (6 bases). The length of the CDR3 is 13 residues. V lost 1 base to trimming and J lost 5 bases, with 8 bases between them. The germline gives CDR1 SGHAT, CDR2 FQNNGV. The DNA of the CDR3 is TGTGCCAGCAGCTTAGGGAGGGTGGAGACCCAGTACTTC. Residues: CASSLGRVETQYF.

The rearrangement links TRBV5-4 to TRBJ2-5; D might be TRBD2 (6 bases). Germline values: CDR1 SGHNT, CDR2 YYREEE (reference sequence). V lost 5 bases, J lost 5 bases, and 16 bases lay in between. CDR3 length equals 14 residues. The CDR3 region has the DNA TGTGCCAGCAGTCAAGACCCCCGGGAGGAGACCCAGTACTTC. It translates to CASSQDPREETQYF.

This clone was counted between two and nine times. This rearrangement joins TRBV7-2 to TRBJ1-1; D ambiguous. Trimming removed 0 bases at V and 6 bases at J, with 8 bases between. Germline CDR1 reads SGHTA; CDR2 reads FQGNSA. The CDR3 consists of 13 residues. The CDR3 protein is CASSLAARSEAFF. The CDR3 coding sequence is TGTGCCAGCAGCTTAGCAGCGCGATCTGAAGCTTTCTTT. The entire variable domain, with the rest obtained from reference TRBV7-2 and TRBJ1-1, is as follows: GAGVSQSPSNKVTEKGKDVELRCDPISGHTALYWYRQSLGQGLEFLIYFQGNSAPDKSGLPSDRFSAERTGGSVSTLTIQRTQQEDSAVYLCASSLAARSEAFFGQGTRLTVV.

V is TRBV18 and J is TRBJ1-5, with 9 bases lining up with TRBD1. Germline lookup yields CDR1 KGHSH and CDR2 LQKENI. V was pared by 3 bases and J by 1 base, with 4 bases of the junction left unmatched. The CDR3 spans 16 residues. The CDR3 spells CASSPGQGSSNQPQHF. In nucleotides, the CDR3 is TGTGCCAGCTCACCGGGACAGGGATCGAGCAATCAGCCCCAGCATTTT.

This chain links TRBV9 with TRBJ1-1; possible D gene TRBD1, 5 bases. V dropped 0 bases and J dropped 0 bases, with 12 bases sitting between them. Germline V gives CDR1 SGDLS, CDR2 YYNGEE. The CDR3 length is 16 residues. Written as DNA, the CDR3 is TGTGCCAGCAGCGTAGGGCAGGGTAATATGAACACTGAAGCTTTCTTT. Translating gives CASSVGQGNMNTEAFF.

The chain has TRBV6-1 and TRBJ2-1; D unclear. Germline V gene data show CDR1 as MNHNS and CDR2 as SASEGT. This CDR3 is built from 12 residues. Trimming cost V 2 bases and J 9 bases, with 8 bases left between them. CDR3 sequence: CASSESLVEQFF. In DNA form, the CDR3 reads TGTGCCAGCAGTGAAAGCCTAGTTGAGCAGTTCTTC.

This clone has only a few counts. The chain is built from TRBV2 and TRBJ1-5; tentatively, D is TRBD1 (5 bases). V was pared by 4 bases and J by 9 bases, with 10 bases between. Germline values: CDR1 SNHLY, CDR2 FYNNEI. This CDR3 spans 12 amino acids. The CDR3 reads CASSGGVGPQHF. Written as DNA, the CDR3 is TGTGCCAGCAGTGGGGGGGTCGGGCCCCAGCATTTT.

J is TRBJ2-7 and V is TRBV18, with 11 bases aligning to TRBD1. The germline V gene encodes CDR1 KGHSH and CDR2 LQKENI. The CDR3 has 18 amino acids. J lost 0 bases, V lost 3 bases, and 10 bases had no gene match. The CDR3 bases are TGTGCCAGCTCACCGGGGACAGGGGGATCCCTTTACTCCTACGAGCAGTACTTC. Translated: CASSPGTGGSLYSYEQYF.

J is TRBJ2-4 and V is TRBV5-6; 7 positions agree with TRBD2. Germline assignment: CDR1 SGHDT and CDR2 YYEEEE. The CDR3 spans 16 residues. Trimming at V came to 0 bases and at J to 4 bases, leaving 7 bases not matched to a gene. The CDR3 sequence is CASSLVSGNTKNIQYF. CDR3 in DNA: TGTGCCAGCAGCTTGGTGAGCGGGAATACTAAAAACATTCAGTACTTC.

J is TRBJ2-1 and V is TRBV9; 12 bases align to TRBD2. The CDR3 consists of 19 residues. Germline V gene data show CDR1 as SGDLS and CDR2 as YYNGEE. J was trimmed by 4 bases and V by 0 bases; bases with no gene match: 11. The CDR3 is CASSVAPTSGSWGYNEQFF. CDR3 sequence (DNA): TGTGCCAGCAGCGTAGCTCCGACTAGCGGGAGTTGGGGTTACAATGAGCAGTTCTTC.

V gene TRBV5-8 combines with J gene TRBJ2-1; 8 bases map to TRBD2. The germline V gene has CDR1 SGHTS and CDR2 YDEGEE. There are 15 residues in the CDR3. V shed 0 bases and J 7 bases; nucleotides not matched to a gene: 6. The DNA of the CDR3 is TGTGCCAGCAGCTTGGAGCGGTCGGGGGGGAATGAGCAGTTCTTC. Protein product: CASSLERSGGNEQFF.

As DNA, the CDR3 is TGTGCCAGCAGTGGCGGGACAGCTAACACCGGGGAGCTGTTTTTT. This translates into CASSGGTANTGELFF. The V gene is TRBV25-1, the J gene TRBJ2-2, with D possibly TRBD1 on 7 matching bases. CDR3 size: 15 residues. CDR1 and CDR2 (germline): MGHDK, SYGVNS. The ends were cut back, 4 bases at V and 2 bases at J, with 11 bases in the middle. Full variable domain (remainder filled in from reference TRBV25-1 and TRBJ2-2): EADIYQTPRYLVIGTGKKITLECSQTMGHDKMYWYQQDPGMELHLIHYSYGVNSTEKGDLSSESTVSRIRTEHFPLTLESARPSHTSQYLCASSGGTANTGELFFGEGSRLTVL.

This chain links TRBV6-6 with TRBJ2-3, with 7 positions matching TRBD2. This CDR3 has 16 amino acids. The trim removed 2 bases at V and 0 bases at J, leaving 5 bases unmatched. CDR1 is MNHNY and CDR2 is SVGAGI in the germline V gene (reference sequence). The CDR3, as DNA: TGTGCCAGCAGTTACATGGCGGGAGTGAGCACAGATACGCAGTATTTT. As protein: CASSYMAGVSTDTQYF.

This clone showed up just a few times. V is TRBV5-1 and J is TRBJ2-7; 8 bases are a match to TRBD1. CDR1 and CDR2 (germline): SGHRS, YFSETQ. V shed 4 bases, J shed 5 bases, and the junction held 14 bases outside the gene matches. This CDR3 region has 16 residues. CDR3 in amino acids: CASSPPLGQGSNEQYF. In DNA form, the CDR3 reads TGCGCCAGCAGCCCGCCCCTTGGACAGGGTTCGAACGAGCAGTACTTC.

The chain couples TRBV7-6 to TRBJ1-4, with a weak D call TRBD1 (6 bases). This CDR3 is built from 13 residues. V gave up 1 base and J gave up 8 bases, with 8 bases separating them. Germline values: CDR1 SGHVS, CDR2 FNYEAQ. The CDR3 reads CASSLGGGEKLFF. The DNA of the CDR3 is TGTGCCAGCAGCTTAGGGGGGGGCGAAAAACTGTTTTTT.

The CDR3 bases are TGTGCCAGCAGCCTCCCCGGGAGGCCTCTGCACTATGGCTACACCTTC. This gives the protein CASSLPGRPLHYGYTF. The chain employs TRBV5-4 and TRBJ1-2, with unresolved D. Trimming cost V 4 bases and J 3 bases, with 19 bases left between them. The CDR3 covers 16 residues. Germline V CDR1 and CDR2: SGHNT, YYREEE (reference sequence).

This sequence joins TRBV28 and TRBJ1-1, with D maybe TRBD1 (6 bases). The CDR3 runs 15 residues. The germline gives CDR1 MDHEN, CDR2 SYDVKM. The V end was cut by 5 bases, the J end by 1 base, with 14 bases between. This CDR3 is CASSHLTGQNTEAFF. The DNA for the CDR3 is TGTGCCAGCAGTCACCTTACAGGGCAGAACACTGAAGCTTTCTTT. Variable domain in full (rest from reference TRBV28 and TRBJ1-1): DVKVTQSSRYLVKRTGEKVFLECVQDMDHENMFWYRQDPGLGLRLIYFSYDVKMKEKGDIPEGYSVSREKKERFSLILESASTNQTSMYLCASSHLTGQNTEAFFGQGTRLTVV.

The CDR3 loop is CASSMHGAVTEAFF. In DNA form, the CDR3 reads TGTGCCAGCAGCATGCATGGGGCAGTCACTGAAGCTTTCTTT. The chain links TRBV11-2 to TRBJ1-1; weak D call: TRBD1 (5 bases). The V end lost 5 bases, the J end lost 4 bases, and 14 bases lay between the germline ends. The CDR3 spans 14 residues. CDR1 SGHAT and CDR2 FQNNGV come from the germline V gene. The full variable domain, with the rest looked up from reference TRBV11-2 and TRBJ1-1, is EAGVAQSPRYKIIEKRQSVAFWCNPISGHATLYWYQQILGQGPKLLIQFQNNGVVDDSQLPKDRFSAERLKGVDSTLKIQPAKLEDSAVYLCASSMHGAVTEAFFGQGTRLTVV.

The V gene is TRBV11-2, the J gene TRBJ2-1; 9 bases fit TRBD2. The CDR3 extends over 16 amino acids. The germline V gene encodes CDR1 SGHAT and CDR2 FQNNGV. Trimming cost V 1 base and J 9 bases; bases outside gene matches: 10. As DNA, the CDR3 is TGTGCCAGCAGCTTAGTGGGCGGGAGGGCCGATGGTGAGCAGTTCTTC. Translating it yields CASSLVGGRADGEQFF.

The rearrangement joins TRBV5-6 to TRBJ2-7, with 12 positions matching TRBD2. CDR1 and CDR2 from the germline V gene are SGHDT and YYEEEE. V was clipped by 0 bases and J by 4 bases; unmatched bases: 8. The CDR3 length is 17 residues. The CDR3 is CASSLGRGTSGRYEQYF. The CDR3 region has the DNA TGTGCCAGCAGCTTGGGACGGGGAACTAGCGGGAGGTACGAGCAGTACTTC.

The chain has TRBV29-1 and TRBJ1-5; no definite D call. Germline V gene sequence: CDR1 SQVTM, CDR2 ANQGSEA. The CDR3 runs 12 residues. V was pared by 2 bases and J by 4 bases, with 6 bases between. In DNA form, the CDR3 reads TGCAGCGTTGAAAGCGAAAATCAGCCCCAGCATTTT. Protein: CSVESENQPQHF.